This TCR beta chain was sequenced for a study of long-term antiretroviral therapy in people with HIV. Sequencing used immunoSEQ v3.0 at survey level. A target of roughly 40,000-55,000 T-cell genomes per sample was set for sequencing. Sequencing used immunoSEQ multiplex PCR; TCRdb keeps in-frame clones, though not all of them. In the table there are 25,000 to 30,000 clones, approximately 90% of which are singletons. Study conclusions and caveats: When set beside controls, HIV repertoires had CDR3 length ranges that were narrower. Absence of data on ART adherence, viral resistance or therapy changes was noted.

People in the study who had HIV all got their treatment in the United States. This CDR3 spans 12 amino acids. This clone was seen a single time. The antigen remains unidentified. This TCR was recovered from a woman aged 18-35 years with HIV. The gene calls are TRBV23-1 and TRBJ1-6; the D is unclear. TRBV23-1 carries the ORF label, with uncertain function. Material: unsorted PBMCs, obtained 1.8 years after starting antiretroviral therapy. CDR3 DNA sequence: TGCGCACCAGCATTATCGGATTCACCCCTCCACTTT. It is translated as CAPALSDSPLHF.